The T cell receptor beta chain under discussion was sequenced for a study of beta chain features in type 1 diabetes. General study findings and limits: Naive, central memory and Treg TCRB repertoires seemed to resemble each other more closely in patients than they did in healthy donors.

Expressed TCRB transcripts got sequenced, as all isolated RNA was reverse transcribed. Only in-frame clones appear in the TCRdb table, and some are missing; sequencing was by immunoSEQ multiplex PCR. In the table there are fewer than 200,000 clones, approximately 13% of which are singletons. As for this clone: Its antigen is not identified.

Germline loops: CDR1 MDHEN, CDR2 SYDVKM. The ends lost 1 base at V and 6 bases at J; junction bases unmatched: 6. The CDR3 runs 16 residues. V gene TRBV28 combines with J gene TRBJ2-5, with 12 bases matching TRBD2. The origin of this receptor is a woman aged 18-29 years in good health. The sample comprised central memory CD4+ T cells from blood. The CDR3 sequence: CASSLYSSGRAKTQYF. The CDR3 DNA reads TGTGCCAGCAGTTTATACTCTAGCGGGAGGGCTAAGACCCAGTACTTC.